This T cell receptor (beta chain) was documented in a study of T cell responses to AZD1222 COVID-19 vaccine. Some clones are missing from TCRdb's copy, which holds only in-frame ones; the method was immunoSEQ multiplex PCR. The sample has 100,000 or so clones; roughly 89% are singletons. Trimming removed 3 bases from V and 2 bases from J, with 12 bases in between. Germline loops: CDR1 KGHSH, CDR2 LQKENI. CDR3 length: 15 amino acids. The receptor comes from an adult who received the AZD1222 COVID-19 vaccine. The chain is built from TRBV18 and TRBJ2-3, with no clear D. Here the sequenced sample was peripheral blood, taken 28 days after the second AZD1222 dose. The CDR3 loop is CASSPYRQSTDTQYF. CDR3 DNA: TGTGCCAGCTCACCCTACCGGCAATCCACAGATACGCAGTATTTT.